What follows are 21 T cell receptor beta chains derived from one specimen sequenced in a study of cytomegalovirus exposure and HLA in healthy donors. PCR primers comprised 60 Vbeta and 13 Jbeta primers. Libraries were prepared by immunoSEQ multiplex PCR; TCRdb keeps only in-frame clonotypes and omits some of them. The table shows fewer than 250,000 clones, with more than 75% occurring only once. Sequencing was performed on PBMCs. Receptor source: a woman in her forties or fifties in good health and CMV-seronegative.

The CDR3 nucleotides are TGTGCCAGTACACCGGGACAGGCGAACACTGAAGCTTTCTTT. Amino acid sequence: CASTPGQANTEAFF. The rearrangement links TRBV7-6 to TRBJ1-1; 8 bases are a match to TRBD1. Germline lookup yields CDR1 SGHVS and CDR2 FNYEAQ. The CDR3 has 14 amino acids. V lost 9 bases, J lost 1 base, and 7 bases stayed unmatched. Combining the CDR3 with reference TRBV7-6 and TRBJ1-1 gives the whole variable domain GAGVSQSPRYKVTKRGQDVALRCDPISGHVSLYWYRQALGQGPEFLTYFNYEAQQDKSGLPNDRFSAERPEGSISTLTIQRTEQRDSAMYRCASTPGQANTEAFFGQGTRLTVV.

This chain connects TRBV29-1 to TRBJ2-7; 7 bases line up with TRBD1. V lost 6 bases, J lost 3 bases, and 14 bases stayed unmatched. Per the germline V gene, CDR1 is SQVTM and CDR2 is ANQGSEA. This CDR3 contains 15 residues. As DNA, the CDR3 is TGCAGCGTACGAACTTACAGGGGTGTAGACTACGAGCAGTACTTC. Protein sequence: CSVRTYRGVDYEQYF.

The rearrangement uses TRBV6-6 and TRBJ2-3, with D perhaps TRBD2 (6 bases). The CDR3 covers 13 residues. V was pared by 10 bases and J by 0 bases, with 11 bases between. The germline CDR1 and CDR2 sequences are MNHNY and SVGAGI (reference sequence). The CDR3 here is CATGTSSTDTQYF. The DNA for the CDR3 is TGTGCCACCGGGACTTCTAGCACAGATACGCAGTATTTT.

This clone was recorded only once. V usage is TRBV7-8 and J usage is TRBJ1-2; no reliable D call. Germline assignment: CDR1 SGHVS and CDR2 FQNEAQ. The CDR3 is 13 residues long. Deletions cut 4 bases from V and 2 bases from J, with 8 bases between. The CDR3 protein is CASSSTGNYGYTF. The CDR3 DNA is TGTGCCAGCAGCTCGACGGGGAACTATGGCTACACCTTC. The whole variable domain, filled in from reference TRBV7-8 and TRBJ1-2, reads GAGVSQSPRYKVAKRGQDVALRCDPISGHVSLFWYQQALGQGPEFLTYFQNEAQLDKSGLPSDRFFAERPEGSVSTLKIQRTQQEDSAVYLCASSSTGNYGYTFGSGTRLTVV.

This clone has a single count. The gene calls are TRBV5-6 and TRBJ2-6; D possibly corresponds to TRBD1 (5 bases). CDR3 length: 15 amino acids. Germline CDR1 is SGHDT and CDR2 is YYEEEE. V shed 5 bases and J shed 4 bases, with 13 bases lying between them. The CDR3 nucleotides read TGTGCCAGCAGTTCTAGGGGCGCCGGGGCCAACGTCCTGACTTTC. It yields the protein CASSSRGAGANVLTF.

This sequence joins TRBV5-1 and TRBJ1-6; the match to TRBD1 covers 11 bases. CDR3 length equals 15 residues. Trimming cost V 4 bases and J 8 bases; bases outside gene matches: 5. Germline V gene lookup returns CDR1 SGHRS and CDR2 YFSETQ. The CDR3 sequence is CASSRTGGSDSPLHF. The CDR3 nucleotides read TGCGCCAGCAGCCGGACAGGGGGCTCGGATTCACCCCTCCACTTT.

The rearrangement joins TRBV11-2 to TRBJ1-1, with unresolved D. V dropped 3 bases and J dropped 1 base, with 12 bases sitting between them. Germline loops: CDR1 SGHAT, CDR2 FQNNGV. The CDR3 is made up of 15 amino acids. CDR3 region: CASSLEATRNTEAFF. The CDR3 coding sequence is TGTGCCAGCAGCTTGGAGGCGACAAGGAACACTGAAGCTTTCTTT.

The V and J genes are TRBV15 and TRBJ1-1, with D perhaps matching TRBD1 (5 bases). The CDR3 runs 12 residues. Between the trimmed V and J ends, which lost 1 base and 12 bases, there was a span of 12 bases. Germline values: CDR1 LNHNV, CDR2 YYDKDF (reference sequence). The CDR3 DNA is TGTGCCACCAGCAGAGCGGCAGGGCCTCCTTTCTTT. It yields the protein CATSRAAGPPFF. Drawing the rest from reference TRBV15 and TRBJ1-1, the complete variable domain is DAMVIQNPRYQVTQFGKPVTLSCSQTLNHNVMYWYQQKSSQAPKLLFHYYDKDFNNEADTPDNFQSRRPNTSFCFLDIRSPGLGDTAMYLCATSRAAGPPFFGQGTRLTVV.

The rearrangement joins TRBV6-6 to TRBJ2-2; 8 nucleotides match TRBD1. Germline CDR1 is MNHNY and CDR2 is SVGAGI (reference sequence). The CDR3 has 15 amino acids. J was trimmed by 6 bases and V by 4 bases; bases with no gene match: 7. The CDR3 reads CASSSLRGRAGELFF. In DNA form, the CDR3 reads TGTGCCAGCAGTTCCCTCAGGGGGCGCGCCGGGGAGCTGTTTTTT.

The chain recombines TRBV5-1 with TRBJ2-1; the D is unclear. Germline V gene lookup returns CDR1 SGHRS and CDR2 YFSETQ. V was cut by 0 bases and J by 8 bases, with 9 bases left in between. This CDR3 region has 13 residues. The CDR3 DNA follows: TGCGCCAGCAGCTTGGGGCATCTGGATGAGCAGTTCTTC. Encoded protein: CASSLGHLDEQFF.

The chain's CDR3 is CASRWDTGRTEAFF. DNA of the CDR3: TGTGCCAGCAGATGGGATACAGGGCGGACTGAAGCTTTCTTT. The chain carries TRBV19 and TRBJ1-1, with TRBD1 as a possible D gene (6 bases). The germline V gene has CDR1 LNHDA and CDR2 SQIVND (reference sequence). The CDR3 spans 14 residues. V was shortened by 9 bases and J by 5 bases, with 19 bases between the two germline ends.

The chain recombines TRBV18 with TRBJ2-3; 8 bases fit TRBD1. The V gene's germline CDR1 is KGHSH and CDR2 LQKENI. CDR3 length: 15 residues. V shed 4 bases, J shed 5 bases, and the junction held 8 bases outside the gene matches. CDR3 nucleotide sequence: TGTGCCAGCTCACTACAGGGGGGTGGAAGAGATACGCAGTATTTT. Encoded protein: CASSLQGGGRDTQYF.

V gene TRBV6-5 combines with J gene TRBJ1-5; 7 nucleotides line up with TRBD1. The V and J ends lost 6 bases and 0 bases, in that order; junction bases with no gene match: 5. CDR1 and CDR2 from the germline V gene are MNHEY and SVGAGI. The CDR3 runs to 15 residues. The CDR3 DNA reads as TGTGCCAGCAGCGGGAAGGGGGCTAGCAATCAGCCCCAGCATTTT. As protein: CASSGKGASNQPQHF.

Notes on this clone: One end of the junction does not line up with germline, which may come from a read error. The chain couples TRBV27 to TRBJ1-2; TRBD1 matches 8 bases. Germline values: CDR1 MNHEY, CDR2 SMNVEV (reference sequence). The CDR3 totals 15 residues. CDR3: CASRRSDREAYAYTF. The CDR3 DNA follows: TGTGCCAGCAGGCGGTCGGACAGGGAGGCCTATGCCTACACCTTC.

The V gene is TRBV28, the J gene TRBJ2-7; D remains ambiguous. There are 13 residues in the CDR3. V gave up 4 bases and J gave up 4 bases, with 11 bases separating them. In germline, CDR1 is MDHEN, CDR2 SYDVKM. Here the CDR3 DNA reads TGTGCCAGCAGTTCCCGCCAACTGTACGAGCAGTACTTC. This gives the protein CASSSRQLYEQYF.

The chain is built from TRBV5-1 and TRBJ2-7; no reliable D call. CDR3 length: 14 residues. Germline assignment: CDR1 SGHRS and CDR2 YFSETQ. Trimming shortened V by 4 bases and J by 0 bases, and 11 bases separated the two germline ends. DNA for the CDR3: TGCGCCAGCAGCCCCGAGGCCTTCTCCTACGAGCAGTACTTC. Translation: CASSPEAFSYEQYF.

This clone was recorded a few times. V is TRBV19 and J is TRBJ1-1, with D maybe TRBD1 (5 bases). Germline CDR1 LNHDA, CDR2 SQIVND (reference sequence). V lost 3 bases and J 5 bases, leaving 13 bases between the germline ends. This CDR3 spans 14 amino acids. The CDR3 region is CASSIGDLATEAFF. Written as DNA, the CDR3 is TGTGCCAGTAGTATCGGGGACTTGGCGACTGAAGCTTTCTTT. Based on the CDR3 plus reference TRBV19 and TRBJ1-1, the full variable domain is DGGITQSPKYLFRKEGQNVTLSCEQNLNHDAMYWYRQDPGQGLRLIYYSQIVNDFQKGDIAEGYSVSREKKESFPLTVTSAQKNPTAFYLCASSIGDLATEAFFGQGTRLTVV.

This chain uses TRBV7-2 with TRBJ2-3; 14 bases map to TRBD2. Germline V gene sequence: CDR1 SGHTA, CDR2 FQGNSA. The CDR3 extends over 18 amino acids. V lost 3 bases and J lost 0; bases outside the gene matches: 5. CDR3 coding DNA: TGTGCCAGCAGCTTGGGACTAGCGGGAGCTTTTAGCACAGATACGCAGTATTTT. Its protein product is CASSLGLAGAFSTDTQYF.

This clone was observed a few times. The chain employs TRBV6-1 and TRBJ2-7, with no clear D. Trimming removed 0 bases from V and 2 bases from J, with 8 bases in between. Germline V gives CDR1 MNHNS, CDR2 SASEGT. This CDR3 comprises 14 residues. CDR3 DNA: TGTGCCAGCAGTGAAGCCGCTGGGCCCTACGAGCAGTACTTC. Amino acid sequence: CASSEAAGPYEQYF.

Written as DNA, the CDR3 is TGTGCCAGCAGTTCCCCGTCTCGGGCAGATACGCAGTATTTT. Translation gives CASSSPSRADTQYF. V and J are TRBV28 and TRBJ2-3; unclear D gene. There are 14 residues in the CDR3. Deletions cut 4 bases from V and 4 bases from J, with 12 bases between. The germline gives CDR1 MDHEN, CDR2 SYDVKM.

V usage is TRBV7-9 and J usage is TRBJ2-5, with a tentative D call TRBD1 (6 bases). Trimming pared 1 base from V and 1 base from J, leaving 16 bases between. CDR3 length: 17 amino acids. CDR1 SEHNR and CDR2 FQNEAQ come from the germline V gene (reference sequence). This CDR3 is CASSLGGTTSLQETQYF. DNA of the CDR3: TGTGCCAGCAGCTTAGGAGGGACAACCTCTCTCCAAGAGACCCAGTACTTC. The full variable domain, rest sourced from reference TRBV7-9 and TRBJ2-5, is DTGVSQNPRHKITKRGQNVTFRCDPISEHNRLYWYRQTLGQGPEFLTYFQNEAQLEKSRLLSDRFSAERPKGSFSTLEIQRTEQGDSAMYLCASSLGGTTSLQETQYFGPGTRLLVL.